The 19 T cell receptor beta chains listed next were all sequenced from one sample in a study of identical twins. In TCRdb, the 5' RACE reads were re-called with MiXCR into one record per CDR3 protein. The sample carries 550,000 to 800,000 distinct CDR3 sequences, roughly 7.1% recorded once. This sample was shared with a second study, whose subject was yellow fever vaccine responses in identical twins.

Material: PBMCs. These receptors originate from a woman under 30 in good health.

J is TRBJ2-7 and V is TRBV21-1; the listed D gene, TRBD2, was not tested against the DNA. TRBV21-1 is classified as a pseudogene. The CDR3 runs 18 residues. In nucleotides, the CDR3 is TGTGCCAGCAGCAAAGGTATTCCGGGACTAGCGGGGACCTACGAGCAGTACTTC. It translates to CASSKGIPGLAGTYEQYF.

V gene TRBV7-9 combines with J gene TRBJ2-3; TRBD2 agrees at 8 bases. V shed 6 bases, J shed 2 bases, and the junction held 7 bases outside the gene matches. The CDR3 loop spans 15 amino acids. Germline loops: CDR1 SEHNR, CDR2 FQNEAQ (reference sequence). CDR3 sequence reads: CASRRGDIFTDTQYF. CDR3 in DNA: TGTGCCAGCAGGCGGGGGGACATTTTCACAGATACGCAGTATTTT. Combining the CDR3 with reference TRBV7-9 and TRBJ2-3 gives the whole variable domain DTGVSQNPRHKITKRGQNVTFRCDPISEHNRLYWYRQTLGQGPEFLTYFQNEAQLEKSRLLSDRFSAERPKGSFSTLEIQRTEQGDSAMYLCASRRGDIFTDTQYFGPGTRLTVL.

This clonotype showed up many times. This chain uses TRBV20-1 with TRBJ1-1; D perhaps matches TRBD1 (6 bases). The CDR3 has 13 residues. Germline-derived CDR1 and CDR2 are DFQATT and SNEGSKA (reference sequence). V lost 6 bases and J 4 bases, leaving 15 bases between the germline ends. For the CDR3, the DNA is TGCAGTGCCCACCAGGGGAAGGGCACTGAAGCTTTCTTT. Translated: CSAHQGKGTEAFF.

This clonotype occurred many times. The chain employs TRBV6-5 and TRBJ1-6; TRBD1 matches 9 bases. Unmatched junction bases numbered 3, after V lost 1 base and J lost 8 bases. In germline, CDR1 is MNHEY, CDR2 SVGAGI. The CDR3 is 15 amino acids. CDR3: CASSYLGQGDSPLHF. The CDR3 nucleotides are TGTGCCAGCAGTTACTTGGGACAGGGAGATTCACCCCTCCACTTT.

The rearrangement uses TRBV18 and TRBJ1-1; D gene unclear. CDR3 length: 13 residues. Trimming removed 5 bases at V and 1 base at J, with 8 bases between. CDR1 and CDR2 (germline): KGHSH, LQKENI. CDR3 in amino acids: CASSSSRNTEAFF. CDR3 in DNA: TGTGCCAGCTCATCGTCCCGGAACACTGAAGCTTTCTTT.

This clonotype showed up just a few times. This sequence joins TRBV7-6 and TRBJ2-1, with a weak D call TRBD2 (5 bases). Deletions cut 0 bases from V and 10 bases from J, with 10 bases between. The CDR3 consists of 13 residues. From germline, CDR1 is SGHVS and CDR2 FNYEAQ. The CDR3 DNA reads TGTGCCAGCAGCTTAGCATTCGGGAACGAGCAGTTCTTC. This encodes CASSLAFGNEQFF.

Many counts were recorded for this clonotype. The chain couples TRBV28 to TRBJ2-1; 7 positions agree with TRBD1. J lost 0 bases, V lost 4 bases, and 3 bases had no gene match. Germline loops: CDR1 MDHEN, CDR2 SYDVKM. This CDR3 comprises 15 residues. In DNA form, the CDR3 reads TGTGCCAGCAGTTCACAGGGGACCTCCTACAATGAGCAGTTCTTC. This gives the protein CASSSQGTSYNEQFF.

Here the CDR3 reads CASSPKGLRNEKLFF. For the CDR3, the DNA is TGTGCCAGCAGCCCAAAGGGACTGCGTAATGAAAAACTGTTTTTT. The chain is built from TRBV3-1 and TRBJ1-4; D is perhaps TRBD1 (5 bases). The CDR3 consists of 15 residues. Germline CDR1 reads LGHDT; CDR2 reads YNNKEL (reference sequence). Trimming removed 4 bases at V and 4 bases at J, with 13 bases between.

A few counts support this clonotype. The CDR3 DNA reads as TGTGCCAGTAGTATGGTGGAAGGAGGGAACATTCAGTACTTC. Amino acid sequence: CASSMVEGGNIQYF. V usage is TRBV19 and J usage is TRBJ2-4, with D maybe TRBD2 (6 bases). V gave up 3 bases and J gave up 7 bases, with 13 bases separating them. Looked up from germline, CDR1 is LNHDA and CDR2 is SQIVND (reference sequence). The CDR3 has 14 amino acids.

This clonotype was recorded a few times. This sequence joins TRBV5-1 and TRBJ2-1; 7 positions match TRBD2. From germline, CDR1 is SGHRS and CDR2 YFSETQ. V was clipped by 3 bases and J by 4 bases; unmatched bases: 4. The CDR3 is 14 residues long. CDR3 residues: CASSYGGSYNEQFF. CDR3 DNA sequence: TGCGCCAGCAGCTACGGGGGGTCATACAATGAGCAGTTCTTC. Combining the CDR3 with reference TRBV5-1 and TRBJ2-1 gives the whole variable domain KAGVTQTPRYLIKTRGQQVTLSCSPISGHRSVSWYQQTPGQGLQFLFEYFSETQRNKGNFPGRFSGRQFSNSRSEMNVSTLELGDSALYLCASSYGGSYNEQFFGPGTRLTVL.

This clonotype appeared many times. The chain joins TRBV4-1 to TRBJ2-3; D gene uncertain. V was clipped by 0 bases and J by 0 bases, with 10 bases between them. The CDR3 consists of 16 residues. CDR1 and CDR2 from the germline V gene are MGHRA and YSYEKL. In DNA form, the CDR3 reads TGCGCCAGCAGCCAAGATTCGGATACTAGCACAGATACGCAGTATTTT. Protein sequence: CASSQDSDTSTDTQYF.

The chain couples TRBV25-1 to TRBJ2-1; TRBD1 is a possible D gene (6 bases). The CDR3 contains 15 residues. Germline V gene sequence: CDR1 MGHDK, CDR2 SYGVNS. The V and J ends lost 2 bases and 9 bases respectively, with 17 bases between them. The chain's CDR3 is CASSEGRQGSPEQFF. The DNA for the CDR3 is TGTGCCAGCAGTGAAGGTCGTCAGGGGTCCCCTGAGCAGTTCTTC.

The gene calls are TRBV20-1 and TRBJ1-6; D remains unclear. The V end lost 1 base, the J end lost 0 bases, and 10 bases lay between the germline ends. The CDR3 is made up of 16 amino acids. Germline V gene lookup returns CDR1 DFQATT and CDR2 SNEGSKA (reference sequence). The CDR3 coding sequence is TGCAGTGCTAGAGGGACCCAGAGCTCCTATAATTCACCCCTCCACTTT. It codes for CSARGTQSSYNSPLHF.

Many counts were recorded for this clonotype. V gene TRBV12-3 or TRBV12-4 combines with J gene TRBJ1-1, with a tentative D call TRBD1 (5 bases). The CDR3 extends over 15 amino acids. V lost 2 bases and J 0 bases, leaving 10 bases between the germline ends. The CDR3 protein is CASSLNPGMNTEAFF. The CDR3 DNA sequence: TGTGCCAGCAGTTTAAATCCAGGGATGAACACTGAAGCTTTCTTT.

The chain links TRBV3-1 to TRBJ2-5; TRBD1 aligns across 7 bases. V shed 8 bases and J 5 bases; nucleotides not matched to a gene: 8. The CDR3 is 13 residues long. The germline gives CDR1 LGHDT, CDR2 YNNKEL (reference sequence). The CDR3 DNA follows: TGTGCCAGCCTTAGGCAGGGGGTCGAGACCCAGTACTTC. It translates to CASLRQGVETQYF.

The chain links TRBV6-5 to TRBJ2-5; 8 bases are a match to TRBD1. The CDR3 extends over 13 amino acids. Trimming cost V 3 bases and J 5 bases; bases outside gene matches: 2. Germline V lookup: CDR1 MNHEY, CDR2 SVGAGI. CDR3 amino acids: CASSYGQGETQYF. The CDR3 DNA is TGTGCCAGCAGTTATGGACAGGGCGAGACCCAGTACTTC.

This sequence joins TRBV7-2 and TRBJ2-7, with 8 bases lining up with TRBD1. Germline V lookup: CDR1 SGHTA, CDR2 FQGNSA. This CDR3 spans 16 amino acids. Trimming took 5 bases from V and 0 from J; bases not matched to a gene: 9. CDR3 coding DNA: TGTGCCAGCAGCCCAAAGACAGGGGCTTCCTCCTACGAGCAGTACTTC. Protein sequence: CASSPKTGASSYEQYF.

The chain is built from TRBV11-2 and TRBJ2-3, with D tentatively TRBD1 (5 bases). The germline V and J ends were trimmed by 3 bases and 2 bases, with 12 bases remaining between them. The length of the CDR3 is 15 residues. The germline V gene encodes CDR1 SGHAT and CDR2 FQNNGV. The CDR3 DNA reads as TGTGCCAGCAGCTTTCGCGGCAGGGTCACAGATACGCAGTATTTT. As protein: CASSFRGRVTDTQYF.

This clonotype was counted a few times. DNA for the CDR3: TGTGCCAGCAGCTACCGGGACAAAACCTACAATGAGCAGTTCTTC. Translation gives CASSYRDKTYNEQFF. This sequence joins TRBV14 and TRBJ2-1; a weak D match, TRBD1 (6 bases). V was cut by 5 bases and J by 2 bases, with 13 bases left in between. CDR1 SGHDN and CDR2 FVKESK come from the germline V gene. This CDR3 has 15 amino acids.